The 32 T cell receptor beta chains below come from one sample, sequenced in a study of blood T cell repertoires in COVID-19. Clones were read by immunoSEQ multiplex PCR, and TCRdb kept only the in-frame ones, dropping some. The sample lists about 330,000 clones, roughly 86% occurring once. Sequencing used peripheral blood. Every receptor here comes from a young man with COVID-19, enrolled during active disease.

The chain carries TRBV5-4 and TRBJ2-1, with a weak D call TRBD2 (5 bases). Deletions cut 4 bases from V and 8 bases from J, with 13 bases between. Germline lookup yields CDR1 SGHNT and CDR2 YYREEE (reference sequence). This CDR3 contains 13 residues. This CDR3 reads CASSGNAGYEQFF. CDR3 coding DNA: TGTGCCAGCAGCGGAAATGCGGGTTATGAGCAGTTCTTC.

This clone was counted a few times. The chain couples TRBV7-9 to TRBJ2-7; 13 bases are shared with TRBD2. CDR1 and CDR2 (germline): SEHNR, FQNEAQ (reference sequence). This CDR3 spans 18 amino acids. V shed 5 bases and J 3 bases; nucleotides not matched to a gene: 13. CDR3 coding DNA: TGTGCCAGCAGCGACTATTCAGGACTAGCGGGAGTTCTCTACGAGCAGTACTTC. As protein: CASSDYSGLAGVLYEQYF.

The CDR3 region is CASSLEVIRYEQFF. Here the CDR3 DNA reads TGTGCCAGCAGCTTAGAAGTTATACGGTATGAGCAGTTCTTC. The gene calls are TRBV7-8 and TRBJ2-1, with D uncertain. Germline V lookup: CDR1 SGHVS, CDR2 FQNEAQ. The CDR3 consists of 14 residues. Deletions cut 1 base from V and 8 bases from J, with 12 bases between.

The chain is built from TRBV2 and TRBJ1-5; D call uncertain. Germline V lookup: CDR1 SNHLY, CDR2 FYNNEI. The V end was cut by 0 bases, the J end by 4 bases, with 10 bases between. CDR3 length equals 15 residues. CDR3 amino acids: CASSEAGLPNQPQHF. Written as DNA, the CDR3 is TGTGCCAGCAGTGAAGCCGGACTCCCTAATCAGCCCCAGCATTTT.

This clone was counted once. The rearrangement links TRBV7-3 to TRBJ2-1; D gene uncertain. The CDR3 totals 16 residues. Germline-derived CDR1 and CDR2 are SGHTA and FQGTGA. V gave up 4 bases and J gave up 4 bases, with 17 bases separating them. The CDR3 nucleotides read TGTGCCAGCAGCTCAAGCCTGTCCTCCCGTTACAATGAGCAGTTCTTC. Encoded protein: CASSSSLSSRYNEQFF.

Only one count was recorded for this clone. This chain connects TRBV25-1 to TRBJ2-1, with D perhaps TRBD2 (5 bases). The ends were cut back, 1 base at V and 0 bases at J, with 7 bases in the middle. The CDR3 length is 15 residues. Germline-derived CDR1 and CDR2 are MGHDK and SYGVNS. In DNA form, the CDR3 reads TGTGCCAGCAGTGAATTAGGGAGCTCCTACAATGAGCAGTTCTTC. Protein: CASSELGSSYNEQFF.

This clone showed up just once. The CDR3 loop reads CASSVPGQGKETQYF. Here the CDR3 DNA reads TGTGCCAGCAGCGTACCGGGACAGGGTAAAGAGACCCAGTACTTC. The rearrangement uses TRBV6-5 and TRBJ2-5, with 9 bases aligning to TRBD1. Per the germline V gene, CDR1 is MNHEY and CDR2 is SVGAGI. The CDR3 consists of 15 residues. V was pared by 6 bases and J by 3 bases, with 8 bases of the junction left unmatched.

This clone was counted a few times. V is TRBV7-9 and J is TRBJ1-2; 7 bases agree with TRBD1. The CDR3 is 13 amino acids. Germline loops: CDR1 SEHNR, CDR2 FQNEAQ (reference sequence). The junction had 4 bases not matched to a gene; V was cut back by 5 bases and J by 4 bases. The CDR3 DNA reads TGTGCCAGCAGCCCGGGACAGTTCTATGGCTACACCTTC. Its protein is CASSPGQFYGYTF.

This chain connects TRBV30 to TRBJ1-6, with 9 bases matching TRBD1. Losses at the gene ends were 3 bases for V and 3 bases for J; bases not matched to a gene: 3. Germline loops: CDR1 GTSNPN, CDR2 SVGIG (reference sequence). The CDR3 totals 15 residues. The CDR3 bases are TGTGCCTGGAGGACAGGGGGTTACTATAATTCACCCCTCCACTTT. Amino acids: CAWRTGGYYNSPLHF.

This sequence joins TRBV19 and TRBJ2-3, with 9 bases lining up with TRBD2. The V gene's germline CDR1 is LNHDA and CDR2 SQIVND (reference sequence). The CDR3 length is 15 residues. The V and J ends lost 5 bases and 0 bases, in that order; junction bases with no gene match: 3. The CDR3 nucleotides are TGTGCCAGTAGTCCCACTAGCGGGAGCACAGATACGCAGTATTTT. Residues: CASSPTSGSTDTQYF.

The CDR3 reads CASNERGVRSYNEQFF. DNA of the CDR3: TGTGCCAGCAACGAGCGGGGTGTCCGCTCCTACAATGAGCAGTTCTTC. The gene calls are TRBV27 and TRBJ2-1; 7 bases are a match to TRBD2. The CDR3 runs 16 residues. Germline V gene sequence: CDR1 MNHEY, CDR2 SMNVEV (reference sequence). Losses at the gene ends were 7 bases for V and 0 bases for J; bases not matched to a gene: 9.

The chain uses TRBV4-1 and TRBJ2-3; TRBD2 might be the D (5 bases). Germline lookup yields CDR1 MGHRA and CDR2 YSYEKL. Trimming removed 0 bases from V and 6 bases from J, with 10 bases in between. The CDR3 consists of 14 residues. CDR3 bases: TGCGCCAGCAGCCAAGATTCGGCGGGCGATACGCAGTATTTT. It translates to CASSQDSAGDTQYF.

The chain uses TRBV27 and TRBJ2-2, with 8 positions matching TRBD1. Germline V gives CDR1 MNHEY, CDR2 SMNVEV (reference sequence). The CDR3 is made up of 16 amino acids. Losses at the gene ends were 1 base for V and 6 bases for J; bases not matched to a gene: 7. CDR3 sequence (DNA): TGTGCCAGCAGTTTATGGGCGGGACAGGATGCCGGGGAGCTGTTTTTT. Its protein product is CASSLWAGQDAGELFF.

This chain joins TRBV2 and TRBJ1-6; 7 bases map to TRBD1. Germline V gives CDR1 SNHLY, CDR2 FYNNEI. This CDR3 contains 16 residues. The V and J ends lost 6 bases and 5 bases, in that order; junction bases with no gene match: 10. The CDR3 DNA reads TGTGCCAGCAGCAGGGGACAGCAGATCAATAATTCACCCCTCCACTTT. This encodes CASSRGQQINNSPLHF.

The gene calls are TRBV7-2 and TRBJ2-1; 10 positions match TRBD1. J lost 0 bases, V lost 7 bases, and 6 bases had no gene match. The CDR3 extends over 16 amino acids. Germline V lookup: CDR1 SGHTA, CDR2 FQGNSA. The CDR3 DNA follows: TGTGCCAGCAAAGCGACAGGGGGCCACTCCTACAATGAGCAGTTCTTC. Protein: CASKATGGHSYNEQFF. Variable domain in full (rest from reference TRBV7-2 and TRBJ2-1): GAGVSQSPSNKVTEKGKDVELRCDPISGHTALYWYRQSLGQGLEFLIYFQGNSAPDKSGLPSDRFSAERTGGSVSTLTIQRTQQEDSAVYLCASKATGGHSYNEQFFGPGTRLTVL.

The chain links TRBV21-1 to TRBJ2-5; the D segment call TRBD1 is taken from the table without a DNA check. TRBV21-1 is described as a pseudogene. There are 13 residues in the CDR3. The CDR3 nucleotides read TGTGCCAACAACCTAGACAGCCTTGGTGGCCAGTACTTC. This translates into CANNLDSLGGQYF.

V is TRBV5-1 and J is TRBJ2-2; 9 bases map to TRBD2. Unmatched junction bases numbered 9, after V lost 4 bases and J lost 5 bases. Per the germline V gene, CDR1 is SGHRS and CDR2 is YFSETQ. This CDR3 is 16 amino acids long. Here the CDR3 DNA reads TGCGCCAGCAGCCCCTTCTCAGCGGGGGGAACCGGGGAGCTGTTTTTT. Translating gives CASSPFSAGGTGELFF. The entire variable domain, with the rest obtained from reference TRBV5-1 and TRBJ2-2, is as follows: KAGVTQTPRYLIKTRGQQVTLSCSPISGHRSVSWYQQTPGQGLQFLFEYFSETQRNKGNFPGRFSGRQFSNSRSEMNVSTLELGDSALYLCASSPFSAGGTGELFFGEGSRLTVL.

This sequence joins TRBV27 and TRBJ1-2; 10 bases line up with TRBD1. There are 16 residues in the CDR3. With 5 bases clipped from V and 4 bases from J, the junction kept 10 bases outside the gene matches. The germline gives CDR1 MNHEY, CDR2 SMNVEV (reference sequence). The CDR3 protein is CASSLKPGQGTYGYTF. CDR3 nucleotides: TGTGCCAGCAGTCTAAAACCGGGACAGGGGACCTATGGCTACACCTTC.

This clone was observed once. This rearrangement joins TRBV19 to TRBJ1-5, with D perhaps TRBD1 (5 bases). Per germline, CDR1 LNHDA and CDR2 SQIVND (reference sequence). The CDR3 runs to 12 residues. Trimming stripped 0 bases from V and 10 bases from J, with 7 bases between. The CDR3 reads CASSIERGPQHF. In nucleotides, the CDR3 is TGTGCCAGTAGTATAGAAAGGGGCCCCCAGCATTTT.

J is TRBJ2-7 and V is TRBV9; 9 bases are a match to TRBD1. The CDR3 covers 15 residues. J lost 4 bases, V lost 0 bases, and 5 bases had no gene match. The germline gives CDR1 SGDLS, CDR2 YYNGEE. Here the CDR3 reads CASSVGTGDVYEQYF. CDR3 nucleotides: TGTGCCAGCAGCGTAGGGACAGGGGATGTTTACGAGCAGTACTTC.

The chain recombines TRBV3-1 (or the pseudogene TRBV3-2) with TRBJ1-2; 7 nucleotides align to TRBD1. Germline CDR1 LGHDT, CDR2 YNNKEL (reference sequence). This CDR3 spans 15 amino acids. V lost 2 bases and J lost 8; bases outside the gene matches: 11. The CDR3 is CASSQPKPGGRGYTF. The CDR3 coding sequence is TGTGCCAGCAGCCAACCAAAACCAGGGGGAAGGGGCTACACCTTC.

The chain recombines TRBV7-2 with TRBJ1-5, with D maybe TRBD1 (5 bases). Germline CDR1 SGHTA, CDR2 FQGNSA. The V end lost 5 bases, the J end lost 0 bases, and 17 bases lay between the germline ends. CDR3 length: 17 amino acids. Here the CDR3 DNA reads TGTGCCAGCAGCCTCACCTGGACACCGTATAGCAATCAGCCCCAGCATTTT. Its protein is CASSLTWTPYSNQPQHF.

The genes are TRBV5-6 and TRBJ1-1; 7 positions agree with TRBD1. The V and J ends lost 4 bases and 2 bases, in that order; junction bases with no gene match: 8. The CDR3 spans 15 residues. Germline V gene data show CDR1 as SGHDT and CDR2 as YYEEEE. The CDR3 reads CASSGPGQTNTEAFF. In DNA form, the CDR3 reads TGTGCCAGCAGCGGACCGGGACAGACCAACACTGAAGCTTTCTTT. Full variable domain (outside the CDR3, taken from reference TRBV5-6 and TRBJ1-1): DAGVTQSPTHLIKTRGQQVTLRCSPKSGHDTVSWYQQALGQGPQFIFQYYEEEERQRGNFPDRFSGHQFPNYSSELNVNALLLGDSALYLCASSGPGQTNTEAFFGQGTRLTVV.

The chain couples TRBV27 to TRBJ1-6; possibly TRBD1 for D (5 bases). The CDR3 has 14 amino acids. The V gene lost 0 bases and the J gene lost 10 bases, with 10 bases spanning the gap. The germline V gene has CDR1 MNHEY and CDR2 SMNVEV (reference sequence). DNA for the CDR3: TGTGCCAGCAGTTTATCCCAGGGTCAGTCACCCCTCCACTTT. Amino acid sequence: CASSLSQGQSPLHF.

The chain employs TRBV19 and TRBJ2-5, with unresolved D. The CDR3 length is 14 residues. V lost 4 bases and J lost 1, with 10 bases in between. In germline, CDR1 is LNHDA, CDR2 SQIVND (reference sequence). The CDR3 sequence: CASSKRLAQETQYF. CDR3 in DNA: TGTGCCAGTAGTAAACGACTTGCCCAAGAGACCCAGTACTTC.

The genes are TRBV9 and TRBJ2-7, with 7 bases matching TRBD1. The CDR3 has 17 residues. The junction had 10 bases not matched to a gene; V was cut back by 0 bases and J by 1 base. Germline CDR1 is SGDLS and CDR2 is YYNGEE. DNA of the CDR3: TGTGCCAGCAGCGTAGGGACAGGACCTCCATTATCCTACGAGCAGTACTTC. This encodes CASSVGTGPPLSYEQYF.

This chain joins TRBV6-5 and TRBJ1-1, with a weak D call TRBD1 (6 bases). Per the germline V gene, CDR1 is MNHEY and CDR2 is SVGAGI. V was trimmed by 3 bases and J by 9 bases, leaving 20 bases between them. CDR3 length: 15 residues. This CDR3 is CASSYTGTGSRKAFF. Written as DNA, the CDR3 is TGTGCCAGCAGTTATACAGGGACGGGATCTCGGAAAGCTTTCTTT.

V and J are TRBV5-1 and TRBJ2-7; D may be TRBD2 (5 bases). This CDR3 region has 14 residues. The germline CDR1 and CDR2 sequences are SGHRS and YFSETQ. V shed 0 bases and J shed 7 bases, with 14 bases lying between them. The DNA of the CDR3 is TGCGCCAGCAGCTTGGAGGGAGTACCAATGGAGCAGTACTTC. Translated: CASSLEGVPMEQYF.

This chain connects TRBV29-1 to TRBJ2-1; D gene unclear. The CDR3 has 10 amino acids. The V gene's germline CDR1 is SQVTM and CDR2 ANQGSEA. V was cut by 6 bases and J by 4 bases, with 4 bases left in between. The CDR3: CSVTYNEQFF. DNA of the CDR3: TGCAGCGTGACATACAATGAGCAGTTCTTC.

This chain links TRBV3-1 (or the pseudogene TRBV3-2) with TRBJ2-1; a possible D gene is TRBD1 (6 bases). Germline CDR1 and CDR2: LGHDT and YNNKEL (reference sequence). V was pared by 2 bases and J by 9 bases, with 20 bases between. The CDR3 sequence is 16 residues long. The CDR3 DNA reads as TGTGCCAGCAGCCAATTCCGTGATTTTAGGGGGAGTGAGCAGTTCTTC. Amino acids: CASSQFRDFRGSEQFF.

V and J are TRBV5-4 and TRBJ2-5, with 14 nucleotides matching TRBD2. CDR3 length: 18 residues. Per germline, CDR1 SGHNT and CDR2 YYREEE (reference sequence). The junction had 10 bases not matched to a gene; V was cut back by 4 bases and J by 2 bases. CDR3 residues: CASSPGGLAGAGQETQYF. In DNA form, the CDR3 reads TGTGCCAGCAGCCCCGGGGGACTAGCGGGAGCGGGTCAAGAGACCCAGTACTTC.

The CDR3 DNA sequence: TGCGCCAGCAGGGGACTAGCGGGGGCCCTCATCCGGGGGGATACGCAGTATTTT. It codes for CASRGLAGALIRGDTQYF. The V gene is TRBV5-1, the J gene TRBJ2-3, with 14 positions matching TRBD2. Germline V gene lookup returns CDR1 SGHRS and CDR2 YFSETQ. After removal of 5 bases from V and 6 bases from J, the junction contained 14 bases not matched to a gene. The length of the CDR3 is 18 residues.